This TCR beta chain was retrieved from a study of CD8 T cells in Susac syndrome. The CDR3 loop spans 16 amino acids. Germline V gene lookup returns CDR1 SEHNR and CDR2 FQNEAQ (reference sequence). RNA, at roughly 0.5 to 1 ug, was reverse transcribed with random hexamers. Amplification of TCR beta CDR3 used immunoSEQ multiplex PCR across 54 Vbeta and 13 Jbeta. One entry per CDR3 protein results from TCRdb running MiXCR on the immunoSEQ multiplex PCR reads. The sample shows about 240,000 distinct CDR3 sequences, about 95% of them seen only once. A remark on this clonotype: Germline and junction disagree at one end, which may indicate a read error.

V usage is TRBV7-9 and J usage is TRBJ1-2; D unresolved. The TCR comes from a human donor with Susac syndrome. The sample comprised CD4+ T cells from PBMCs. The CDR3 sequence is CASSLSNRASPLGIPF. Here the CDR3 DNA reads TGTGCCAGCAGCTTATCCAACCGGGCGTCCCCGTTGGGGATCCCTTTC.